This passage covers 20 T cell receptor beta chains from one sample sequenced in a study of immune heterogeneity within non-small cell lung tumors. Template input was genomic DNA from bulk tumor (around 610 ng per sample). Several biopsies per primary tumor, spaced far apart, were taken during surgery. Curative surgery was performed on patients who had untreated, newly diagnosed non-small cell lung cancer. The authors amplified TCR beta CDR3 by multiplex PCR with 32 V and 13 J primers. TCRdb reprocessed the multiplex PCR reads with MiXCR, giving one entry per CDR3 protein. The sample carries about 2,900 distinct CDR3 sequences, 35% to 50% recorded once. Material for sequencing was lung tumor tissue. These receptors were taken from a woman aged 60-70 years with non-small cell lung cancer.

In this sample, this clonotype is large. The chain carries TRBV19 and TRBJ1-1; D may be TRBD1 (5 bases). The CDR3 has 15 amino acids. The V gene lost 7 bases and the J gene lost 0 bases, with 15 bases spanning the gap. CDR1 is LNHDA, CDR2 SQIVND, per germline (reference sequence). The CDR3 loop is CASKRGVIMNTEAFF. The CDR3 DNA sequence: TGTGCCAGTAAAAGAGGGGTCATCATGAACACTGAAGCTTTCTTT. Using reference TRBV19 and TRBJ1-1 for the parts outside the CDR3, the full variable domain is DGGITQSPKYLFRKEGQNVTLSCEQNLNHDAMYWYRQDPGQGLRLIYYSQIVNDFQKGDIAEGYSVSREKKESFPLTVTSAQKNPTAFYLCASKRGVIMNTEAFFGQGTRLTVV.

This clonotype has a handful of counts. The chain combines TRBV20-1 with TRBJ2-5, with a tentative D call TRBD2 (5 bases). V lost 6 bases and J lost 3, with 14 bases in between. This CDR3 has 13 residues. The germline CDR1 and CDR2 sequences are DFQATT and SNEGSKA (reference sequence). The CDR3: CSASWESEETQYF. The CDR3 DNA follows: TGCAGTGCCAGTTGGGAGAGCGAAGAGACCCAGTACTTC.

CDR3 amino acids: CANSPYYEQYF. CDR3 coding DNA: TGTGCCAACAGCCCGTACTACGAGCAGTACTTC. The chain recombines TRBV2 with TRBJ2-7; D unclear. Trimming stripped 10 bases from V and 3 bases from J, with 10 bases between. In germline, CDR1 is SNHLY, CDR2 FYNNEI. The length of the CDR3 is 11 residues.

There are a few counts of this clonotype. CDR3 loop: CASRGLPSYEQYF. DNA of the CDR3: TGTGCCAGCAGGGGACTACCTTCCTACGAGCAGTACTTC. The chain couples TRBV2 to TRBJ2-7; 7 bases fit TRBD2. V was pared by 6 bases and J by 1 base, with 3 bases of the junction left unmatched. The CDR3 has 13 residues. Germline CDR1 and CDR2: SNHLY and FYNNEI.

This clonotype showed up just a few times. The gene calls are TRBV9 and TRBJ2-2, with D tentatively TRBD1 or TRBD2 (6 bases each). V was trimmed by 4 bases and J by 6 bases, leaving 10 bases between them. This CDR3 region has 13 residues. Germline V gives CDR1 SGDLS, CDR2 YYNGEE. CDR3 sequence (DNA): TGTGCCAGCAGCCTAAGGGGGGCCGGGGAGCTGTTTTTT. This sequence encodes CASSLRGAGELFF.

As concerns this clonotype: With a much larger clone just one base away, this may be a read error. This chain links TRBV4-1 with TRBJ2-2, with 11 positions matching TRBD2. The germline V gene encodes CDR1 MGHRA and CDR2 YSYEKL. The CDR3 has 16 amino acids. The CDR3 loop is CAISQVAGGPTGELFF. CDR3 DNA sequence: TGCGCCATCAGCCAAGTAGCGGGAGGGCCGACCGGGGAGCTGTTTTTT.

This clonotype was seen only a few times. This rearrangement joins TRBV4-2 to TRBJ1-2; TRBD1 matches 9 bases. Per germline, CDR1 LGHNA and CDR2 YNFKEQ. The V and J ends lost 4 bases and 2 bases, in that order; junction bases with no gene match: 5. The CDR3 has 15 amino acids. CDR3 sequence (DNA): TGTGCCAGCAGCCGGGGACAGGGTGGGAACTATGGCTACACCTTC. The encoded protein is CASSRGQGGNYGYTF.

This sequence joins TRBV5-1 and TRBJ1-2, with a weak D call TRBD1 (6 bases). The CDR3 has 16 amino acids. V dropped 5 bases and J dropped 4 bases, with 21 bases sitting between them. Per germline, CDR1 SGHRS and CDR2 YFSETQ. In DNA, the CDR3 is TGCGCCAGCAGAACCGACCAGGGGCTAGGGGGCTATGGCTACACCTTC. Translation: CASRTDQGLGGYGYTF.

This sequence joins TRBV19 and TRBJ1-1; D remains ambiguous. This CDR3 spans 14 amino acids. Per the germline V gene, CDR1 is LNHDA and CDR2 is SQIVND (reference sequence). V was clipped by 5 bases and J by 0 bases, with 10 bases between them. The CDR3 DNA follows: TGTGCCAGTAGTGTCGCAGCCATGAACACTGAAGCTTTCTTT. It translates to CASSVAAMNTEAFF. Filled out from reference TRBV19 and TRBJ1-1, the complete variable domain reads DGGITQSPKYLFRKEGQNVTLSCEQNLNHDAMYWYRQDPGQGLRLIYYSQIVNDFQKGDIAEGYSVSREKKESFPLTVTSAQKNPTAFYLCASSVAAMNTEAFFGQGTRLTVV.

The chain employs TRBV12-3 or TRBV12-4 and TRBJ2-7, with 7 bases matching TRBD2. The CDR3 is 15 amino acids. V gave up 6 bases and J gave up 6 bases; unmatched junction bases: 14. Here the CDR3 DNA reads TGTGCCAGCAGAGACTACGGGGGGTTGGGTGGCGAGCAGTACTTC. This gives the protein CASRDYGGLGGEQYF.

The chain carries TRBV12-5 and TRBJ2-1; D is ambiguous. V gave up 5 bases and J gave up 7 bases, with 21 bases separating them. This CDR3 contains 16 residues. The germline CDR1 and CDR2 sequences are LGHNT and FRNRAP. This CDR3 is CASGKGPPRVNNEQFF. In DNA, the CDR3 is TGTGCTAGTGGTAAAGGACCCCCCCGAGTGAATAATGAGCAGTTCTTC.

This clonotype appeared once. The V call is TRBV30, the J call TRBJ1-3; D is ambiguous. The germline gives CDR1 GTSNPN, CDR2 SVGIG (reference sequence). The length of the CDR3 is 14 residues. Trimming removed 2 bases from V and 0 bases from J, with 8 bases in between. The CDR3 DNA is TGTGCCTGGAGTCGAGTCAGCTCTGGAAACACCATATATTTT. Its protein product is CAWSRVSSGNTIYF.

Remarks on this clonotype: Here the CDR3 omits its conserved ending phenylalanine or tryptophan, so a read error is the likely source. The DNA is left out, because the CDR3 cannot be placed on it with certainty; the CDR3 is given as TCRdb lists it. V usage is TRBV10-1 and J usage is TRBJ1-2; the table's D call TRBD1 went unverified against the DNA. The CDR3 is 13 residues long, ends included. Germline V gene lookup returns CDR1 WNHNN and CDR2 SYGVQD (reference sequence). The CDR3 here is CASKGSSMATPSP.

The chain links TRBV20-1 to TRBJ1-5; possibly TRBD1 for D (6 bases). Trimming took off 5 bases at V and 0 bases at J, with 14 bases between the two ends. CDR1 and CDR2 (germline): DFQATT, SNEGSKA (reference sequence). The CDR3 is 15 residues long. The CDR3 nucleotides read TGCAGTGCTGTCCTCAGGGGCAATAGCAATCAGCCCCAGCATTTT. Its protein is CSAVLRGNSNQPQHF.

This clonotype appeared once. The CDR3 reads CASSEGGGGTNEQFF. In DNA, the CDR3 is TGTGCCAGCAGTGAGGGGGGAGGGGGCACAAATGAGCAGTTCTTC. The chain couples TRBV2 to TRBJ2-1; the D call may be TRBD1 or TRBD2 (7 bases each). CDR3 size: 15 residues. In germline, CDR1 is SNHLY, CDR2 FYNNEI. V was clipped by 3 bases and J by 7 bases, with 16 bases between them.

Only a few counts were recorded for this clonotype. This sequence joins TRBV12-5 and TRBJ2-1; 8 nucleotides agree with TRBD1. The CDR3 runs 18 residues. V lost 6 bases to trimming and J lost 7 bases; unmatched junction nucleotides: 20. CDR1 and CDR2 from the germline V gene are LGHNT and FRNRAP. In DNA, the CDR3 is TGTGCTAGTGGCGGACAGGGTCGGGCGGCCGATTACTGGAATGAGCAGTTCTTC. It codes for CASGGQGRAADYWNEQFF.

The V and J genes are TRBV20-1 and TRBJ2-1; the match to TRBD2 covers 14 bases. The germline V gene has CDR1 DFQATT and CDR2 SNEGSKA (reference sequence). Trimming removed 1 base from V and 2 bases from J; junction bases left unmatched: 4. The CDR3 length is 17 residues. The CDR3 is CSARGLAGGKAYNEQFF. In DNA, the CDR3 is TGCAGTGCTAGAGGACTAGCGGGAGGGAAGGCCTACAATGAGCAGTTCTTC.

This rearrangement joins TRBV24-1 to TRBJ1-5; 9 positions match TRBD1. V shed 2 bases, J shed 3 bases, and the junction held 7 bases outside the gene matches. Germline assignment: CDR1 KGHDR and CDR2 SFDVKD. This CDR3 spans 17 amino acids. CDR3 bases: TGTGCCACCAGTGATTCCGGGACAGGGCATAACAATCAGCCCCAGCATTTT. It yields the protein CATSDSGTGHNNQPQHF.

V and J are TRBV5-1 and TRBJ2-1; tentative D call: TRBD2 (6 bases). Germline lookup yields CDR1 SGHRS and CDR2 YFSETQ. The CDR3 runs 14 residues. V gave up 4 bases and J gave up 3 bases, with 11 bases separating them. The CDR3 sequence: CASSPGDFYNEQFF. In DNA, the CDR3 is TGCGCCAGCAGCCCGGGGGACTTCTACAATGAGCAGTTCTTC.

V and J are TRBV20-1 and TRBJ2-1; 9 bases map to TRBD1. V trimming: 5 bases; J trimming: 3 bases; junction bases outside the gene matches: 14. This CDR3 contains 17 residues. Looked up from germline, CDR1 is DFQATT and CDR2 is SNEGSKA (reference sequence). The CDR3 sequence: CSAPGTGKGALYNEQFF. In DNA, the CDR3 is TGCAGTGCTCCCGGGACAGGGAAGGGTGCGCTCTACAATGAGCAGTTCTTC.